This T cell receptor beta chain was recorded in a study of response to subunit inactivated influenza vaccine. General study results and limits: Authors suggested seasonal influenza vaccinations each recruit few new T cells.

One entry per CDR3 protein results from TCRdb running MiXCR on the RT-PCR reads. The data contain about 650,000 distinct CDR3 sequences, 15% to 19% of them singletons. The table lists this clonotype with many counts. Its antigen is undetermined. Germline CDR1 reads SEHNR; CDR2 reads FQNEAQ (reference sequence). V shed 0 bases and J shed 11 bases, with 13 bases lying between them. The CDR3 contains 13 residues. The J gene is TRBJ1-1, the V gene TRBV7-9; D remains unclear. The specimen comprised PBMCs from blood, sampled 11 to 12 days after vaccination. The receptor comes from a middle-aged man who received an inactivated influenza vaccine. Written as DNA, the CDR3 is TGTGCCAGCAGCTTAGCCTCGGCGACCGTGGCTTTCTTT. Protein sequence: CASSLASATVAFF.